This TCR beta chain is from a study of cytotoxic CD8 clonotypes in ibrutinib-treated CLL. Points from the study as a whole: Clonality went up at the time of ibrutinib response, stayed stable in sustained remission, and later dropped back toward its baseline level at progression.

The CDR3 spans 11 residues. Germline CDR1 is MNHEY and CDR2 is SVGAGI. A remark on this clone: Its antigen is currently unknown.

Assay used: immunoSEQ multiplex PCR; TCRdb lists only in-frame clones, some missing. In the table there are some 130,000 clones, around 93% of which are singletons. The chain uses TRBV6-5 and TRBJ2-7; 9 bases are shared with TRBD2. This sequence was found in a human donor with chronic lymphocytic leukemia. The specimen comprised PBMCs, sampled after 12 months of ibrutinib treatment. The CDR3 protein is CAAGGQTEQYF. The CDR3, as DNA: TGTGCAGCGGGAGGACAGACCGAGCAGTACTTC.